The rows below give T cell receptor beta chains drawn from one sample of a study of shared clonotypes between healthy human individuals. The method was immunoSEQ multiplex PCR; TCRdb's version includes in-frame clones alone and lacks a portion of them. The data contain roughly 1.5 million clones, 95% to 99% of them singletons. The source material was naive CD4+ T cells sorted from blood. The receptors were gathered from a man in his thirties or forties in good health. The CDR3 runs from the conserved cysteine through the conserved F or W. The D gene is left open where the match is weak. Only part of the rows carry a size: once, few, many, or a class if the clone is expanded.

d_gene: -; v_gene: TRBV25-1; abundance: -; j_gene: TRBJ2-2; CDR3nt: TGTGCCAGCAGTGAAGGGACTTGGCTCACCGGGGAGCTGTTTTTT; CDR3aa: CASSEGTWLTGELFF
d_gene: -; v_gene: TRBV6-1; abundance: -; j_gene: TRBJ1-2; CDR3nt: TGTGCCAGCAGTGAAGCGCTGGCAGGAATTAACTATGGCTACACCTTC; CDR3aa: CASSEALAGINYGYTF
d_gene: -; v_gene: TRBV10-3; abundance: -; j_gene: TRBJ1-5; CDR3nt: TGTGCCATCAGTGAGAGTGGGGGGCCTCAGCCCCAGCATTTT; CDR3aa: CAISESGGPQPQHF
d_gene: -; v_gene: TRBV5-8; abundance: -; j_gene: TRBJ1-5; CDR3nt: TGTGCCAGCAGCTATGGGCCAAGGGGCAATCAGCCCCAGCATTTT; CDR3aa: CASSYGPRGNQPQHF
d_gene: -; v_gene: TRBV10-1; abundance: -; j_gene: TRBJ2-1; CDR3nt: TGCGCCAGCAGTGAGATTCCCGGCCTCACCTCCTACAATGAGCAGTTCTTC; CDR3aa: CASSEIPGLTSYNEQFF
d_gene: TRBD2; v_gene: TRBV5-1; abundance: -; j_gene: TRBJ2-1; CDR3nt: TGCGCCAGCAGCTTCCCGGGACTAGCGGGAGTCAATGAGCAGTTCTTC; CDR3aa: CASSFPGLAGVNEQFF
d_gene: -; v_gene: TRBV2; abundance: -; j_gene: TRBJ1-1; CDR3nt: TGTGCCAGCAGTGTGGGGGCTGGTACTGAAGCTTTCTTT; CDR3aa: CASSVGAGTEAFF
d_gene: -; v_gene: TRBV10-3; abundance: -; j_gene: TRBJ2-7; CDR3nt: TGTGCCATCAGTGGGTCGCCCCACGAGCAGTACTTC; CDR3aa: CAISGSPHEQYF
d_gene: -; v_gene: TRBV9; abundance: -; j_gene: TRBJ2-1; CDR3nt: TGTGCCAGCAGCCCAGGACGGAGCTCCTACAATGAGCAGTTCTTC; CDR3aa: CASSPGRSSYNEQFF
d_gene: TRBD1; v_gene: TRBV18; abundance: -; j_gene: TRBJ2-1; CDR3nt: TGTGCCAGCTCGCCGAGACAGGGGAGCTCCTACAATGAGCAGTTCTTC; CDR3aa: CASSPRQGSSYNEQFF
d_gene: TRBD1; v_gene: TRBV7-8; abundance: once; j_gene: TRBJ2-3; CDR3nt: TGTGCCAGCAGCCTGAGGGACAGGGCAGATACGCAGTATTTT; CDR3aa: CASSLRDRADTQYF
d_gene: -; v_gene: TRBV2; abundance: -; j_gene: TRBJ2-7; CDR3nt: TGTGCCAGTCTCCCAAACACAAGCTCCTACGAGCAGTACTTC; CDR3aa: CASLPNTSSYEQYF
d_gene: -; v_gene: TRBV11-2; abundance: -; j_gene: TRBJ1-3; CDR3nt: TGTGCCAGCAGCTTAGCAGGAGGGTCTGGAAACACCATATATTTT; CDR3aa: CASSLAGGSGNTIYF
d_gene: -; v_gene: TRBV4-1; abundance: -; j_gene: TRBJ2-7; CDR3nt: TGCGCCAGCAGCCAAGCGCAGACCAGTCCCTACGAGCAGTACTTC; CDR3aa: CASSQAQTSPYEQYF
d_gene: -; v_gene: TRBV11-2; abundance: -; j_gene: TRBJ2-7; CDR3nt: TGTGCCAGCAAGTTTATAATCAGCTCCTACGAGCAGTACTTC; CDR3aa: CASKFIISSYEQYF